Given below is one T cell receptor (beta chain) in context. Its antigen remains unidentified. Within one base of it there is no much larger clone, and no base qualities were kept. The sample's treatment or condition, from its label and the paper: about 20 received Ad26.COV2.S at low or high dose, single or two shots; about 5 received placebo; per-sample allocation not given. For vaccine and placebo recipients, the sequenced repertoires came from samples collected on day 63 after the first injection. In Cohort 1b, roughly 25 adults aged 18-55 years were enrolled at a single site in Boston, USA, between 29 July and 7 August 2020. As a vaccine, Ad26.COV2.S was a replication-incompetent adenovirus type 26 vector that expressed a prefusion-stabilized SARS-CoV-2 spike protein derived from the original Wuhan strain. The data derive from a study of Ad26.COV2.S vaccination and SARS-CoV-2 variants (dated by TCRdb to 2020 to 2022). Concerning the study at large: Vaccine-arm donors came from COV1001, a multicentre, randomized, double-blind, placebo-controlled phase I-IIa trial of Ad26.COV2.S in healthy adults. Blinding of investigators to trial group allocation was maintained during experiments and outcome assessment. A total of 32 samples were included in the TCR-sequenced set, comprising about 20 Ad26.COV2.S vaccine recipients, 5 placebo recipients and 8 SARS-CoV-2 convalescent individuals. Ad26.COV2.S was given intramuscularly at 5x10^10 or 1x10^11 viral particles, as a single shot or as two shots 56 days apart. TCRbeta repertoire sequencing served as the tool for gauging how specific and how broad the SARS-CoV-2-reactive T cell receptors were following Ad26.COV2.S vaccination. Trial participants were randomized into five groups of five, in which low-dose or high-dose Ad26.COV2.S was given once or twice, or placebo was given on both occasions. Overall study outcomes, separate from this receptor: According to the authors, total T cell responses may have been underestimated by the TCR breadth and depth analyses. Comparable non-spike TCR breadth was observed between vaccine and placebo recipients, consistent with only spike being contained in the vaccine. Substantial breadth of spike-specific CD8+ and CD4+ T cell responses was reported after vaccination. Compared with placebo recipients, Ad26.COV2.S recipients showed higher spike-specific TCR breadth (P = 0.0014). The study lacked the statistical power to compare responses across vaccine doses or regimens.

The CDR3 runs 16 amino acids, cysteine and phenylalanine included. The CDR3 DNA has 48 bases and is translated from base 1. V and J lose 3 bases and 1 base, and a span of 14 bases separates them. For CDR1 and CDR2, the germline V gene lists KGHDR and SFDVKD. The immunoSEQ Assay was the method used to sequence TCRbeta CDR3 regions. After extraction, genomic DNA underwent amplification by bias-controlled multiplex PCR, followed by high-throughput sequencing. The authors' pipeline ran thus. To quantify the absolute abundance of each unique TCRbeta CDR3 region, sequences were collapsed and filtered. T cell fraction was estimated by normalization of TCRbeta template counts to usable DNA, with usable DNA being measured through amplification of reference genes present in all nucleated cells. Repertoire TCRs were annotated as SARS-CoV-2-specific when V gene, CDR3 amino acid sequence and J gene were exactly matched to a known reactive TCR set. MIRA supplied the reference SARS-CoV-2 TCR set, which was filtered for enrichment in COVID-19-positive ImmuneCODE repertoires so that public or cross-reactive TCRs were removed. Using the MIRA antigens, annotated TCRs were further analysed by specific ORF or by position within an ORF. Breadth was defined as annotated unique rearrangements over total unique productive rearrangements; depth was the summed frequency of those rearrangements. Group comparisons of TCR breadth used two-sided Wilcoxon rank-sum tests. TCRdb retrieved this table from immuneACCESS and kept in-frame rearrangements only. Not all clones are present; in checked studies, unresolved V genes account for under half, and no reason is known for the remainder. V and J calls and clone size are those listed in that table; D and trimming were worked out from the DNA. The sample data list a few hundred thousand clones, and about 90% of these were observed just once. Roughly 4% of the sample is taken by the ten largest.

Here the chain combines TRBV24-1 and TRBJ2-5; the D region possibly corresponds to TRBD1 (5 bases align). Here the sequenced sample was peripheral blood, taken in a trial of Ad26.COV2.S vaccine versus placebo. The clonotype originates from a person aged 18 to 59 who received the Ad26.COV2.S COVID-19 vaccine or a placebo. The DNA reads as follows: TGTGCCACCAGTGATCCACCGGGTGGGGCCCAAGAGACCCAGTACTTC. The translation is CATSDPPGGAQETQYF.